The T cell receptor beta chain under discussion was sequenced for a study of T cell changes during pregnancy in multiple sclerosis. Assay: immunoSEQ multiplex PCR; the TCRdb copy retains only in-frame clones and omits some. The repertoire holds 40,000 to 45,000 clones, with about 94% as singletons. CDR1 is LNHDA and CDR2 is SQIVND in the germline V gene (reference sequence). The CDR3 totals 16 residues. Trimming removed 3 bases at V and 0 bases at J, with 14 bases between. The chain couples TRBV19 to TRBJ1-1; D is undetermined. The sample here was peripheral blood, taken in the third trimester of pregnancy. This TCR derives from a female donor with multiple sclerosis, enrolled in a pregnancy study. The CDR3 DNA sequence: TGTGCCAGTAGTATGTACGGGGTTGGCGTGAACACTGAAGCTTTCTTT. The encoded protein is CASSMYGVGVNTEAFF.